The source of this T cell receptor (beta chain) is a study of blood T cells in healthy people across ages. For the study at large: Researchers report that template switching captured about one barcoded beta molecule per two T cells. General observations from the study: PBMCs went unsorted, and a conclusive naive versus antigen-experienced comparison was therefore prevented.

Germline CDR1 reads DFQATT; CDR2 reads SNEGSKA (reference sequence). CDR3 length: 15 residues. Trimming took 6 bases from V and 4 from J; bases not matched to a gene: 12. A second PCR of 7 to 11 cycles used a sample-barcoded 5' primer and a J-beta primer mix. Tags on each cDNA molecule came from a template-switch adaptor with 12 random nucleotides. TCRdb used MiXCR to reprocess the 5' RACE reads, holding one entry per CDR3 protein. This sample has roughly 500,000 distinct CDR3 sequences; 25% to 30% occur once, and the top ten carry about 18%. A word on this clonotype: Its antigen is not known.

This clonotype was sampled from an older woman in good health. Material: blood. The J gene is TRBJ2-3, the V gene TRBV20-1, with 8 bases lining up with TRBD2. CDR3 in DNA: TGCAGTGCGGAGAAGACTAGCGTTCCCCCAGATACGCAGTATTTT. Translation: CSAEKTSVPPDTQYF.